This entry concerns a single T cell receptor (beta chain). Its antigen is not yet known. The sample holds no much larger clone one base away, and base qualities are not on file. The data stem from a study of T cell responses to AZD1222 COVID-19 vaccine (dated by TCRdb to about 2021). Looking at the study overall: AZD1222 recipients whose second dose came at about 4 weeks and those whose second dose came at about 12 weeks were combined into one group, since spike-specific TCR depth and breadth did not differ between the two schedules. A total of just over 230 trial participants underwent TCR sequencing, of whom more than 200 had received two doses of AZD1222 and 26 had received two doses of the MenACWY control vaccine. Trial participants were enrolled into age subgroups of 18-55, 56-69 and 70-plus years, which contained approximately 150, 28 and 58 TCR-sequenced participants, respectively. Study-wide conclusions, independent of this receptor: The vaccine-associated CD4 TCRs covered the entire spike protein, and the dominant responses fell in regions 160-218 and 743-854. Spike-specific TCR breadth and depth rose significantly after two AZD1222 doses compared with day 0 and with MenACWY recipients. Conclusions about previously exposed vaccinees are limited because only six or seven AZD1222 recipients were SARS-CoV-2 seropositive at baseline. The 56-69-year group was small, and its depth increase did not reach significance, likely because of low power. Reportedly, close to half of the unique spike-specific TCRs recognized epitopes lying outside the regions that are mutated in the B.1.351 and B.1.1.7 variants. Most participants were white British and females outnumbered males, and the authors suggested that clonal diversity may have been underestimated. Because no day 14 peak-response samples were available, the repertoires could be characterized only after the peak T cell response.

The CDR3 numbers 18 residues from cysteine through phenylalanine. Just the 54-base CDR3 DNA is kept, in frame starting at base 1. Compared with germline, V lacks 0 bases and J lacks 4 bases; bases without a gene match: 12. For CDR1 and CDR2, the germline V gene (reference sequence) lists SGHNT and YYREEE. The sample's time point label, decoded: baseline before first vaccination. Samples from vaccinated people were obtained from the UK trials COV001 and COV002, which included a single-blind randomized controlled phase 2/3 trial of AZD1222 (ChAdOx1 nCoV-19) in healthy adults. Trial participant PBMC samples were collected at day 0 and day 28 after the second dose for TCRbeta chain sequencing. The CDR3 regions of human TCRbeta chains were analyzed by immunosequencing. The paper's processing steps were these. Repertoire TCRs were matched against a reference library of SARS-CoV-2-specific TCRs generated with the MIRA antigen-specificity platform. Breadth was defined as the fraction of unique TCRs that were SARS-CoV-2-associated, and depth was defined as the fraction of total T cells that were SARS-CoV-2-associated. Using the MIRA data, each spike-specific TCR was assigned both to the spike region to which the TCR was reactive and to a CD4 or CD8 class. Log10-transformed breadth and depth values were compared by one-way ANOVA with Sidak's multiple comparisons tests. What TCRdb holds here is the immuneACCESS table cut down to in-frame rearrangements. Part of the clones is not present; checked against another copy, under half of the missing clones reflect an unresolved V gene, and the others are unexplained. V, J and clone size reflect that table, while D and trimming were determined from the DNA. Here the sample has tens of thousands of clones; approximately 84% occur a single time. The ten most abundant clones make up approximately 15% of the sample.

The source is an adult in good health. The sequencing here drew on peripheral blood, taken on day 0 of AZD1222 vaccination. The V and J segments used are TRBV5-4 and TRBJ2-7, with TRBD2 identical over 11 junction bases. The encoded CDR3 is CASSLGPPSSGRSYEQYF. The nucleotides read TGTGCCAGCAGCTTGGGTCCCCCGTCTAGCGGGAGGAGTTACGAGCAGTACTTC. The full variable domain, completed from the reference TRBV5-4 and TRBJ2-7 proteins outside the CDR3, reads ETGVTQSPTHLIKTRGQQVTLRCSSQSGHNTVSWYQQALGQGPQFIFQYYREEENGRGNFPPRFSGLQFPNYSSELNVNALELDDSALYLCASSLGPPSSGRSYEQYFGPGTRLTVT.